These 5 T cell receptor beta chains were all obtained from the same sample, sequenced in a study of T-cell reconstitution after alpha-beta-depleted transplantation in children (dated by TCRdb to between 2015 and 2016). The library was prepared using PCR. Sequencing instrument: Illumina HiSeq 2500. TCR libraries were prepared with molecular barcoding, using unique molecular identifiers to normalize TCRbeta repertoire quantification. TCRdb's own reprocessing of the public reads used fastp at Q25 and MiXCR and kept productive beta chains. CDR3 protein duplicates are merged, each entry listing the most common genes and DNA. This sample lists approximately 350,000 distinct CDR3 sequences; roughly 14% were detected once. The ten biggest clones cover about 4.5% of the sample. Specimen: PBMCs, collected from the stem cell graft. These receptors all stem from a human donor who donated a stem cell graft to a child with Fanconi anemia.

J is TRBJ2-2 and V is TRBV5-1, with 7 bases identical to TRBD1. Germline V gene data show CDR1 as SGHRS and CDR2 as YFSETQ. The CDR3 is made up of 13 amino acids. V lost 4 bases to trimming and J lost 10 bases; unmatched junction nucleotides: 7. The CDR3 DNA reads as TGCGCCAGCAGCGAGACAGGGTTGGAGGAGCTGTTTTTT. This encodes CASSETGLEELFF.

This clonotype was counted at least ten times. The rearrangement links TRBV11-2 to TRBJ1-1, with a tentative D call TRBD1 (5 bases). The CDR3 has 16 residues. In germline, CDR1 is SGHAT, CDR2 FQNNGV. With 2 bases removed from V and 0 bases from J, the gap between germline ends came to 13 bases. The CDR3 spells CASSLYVGEMNTEAFF. The CDR3 bases are TGTGCCAGCAGCTTATATGTGGGGGAGATGAACACTGAAGCTTTCTTT.

This clonotype turned up a few times. V gene TRBV28 combines with J gene TRBJ1-1, with D possibly TRBD1 on 6 matching bases. V lost 5 bases to trimming and J lost 4 bases, with 14 bases between them. From germline, CDR1 is MDHEN and CDR2 SYDVKM. CDR3 length: 14 residues. CDR3 protein: CASSRTGTSTEAFF. CDR3 in DNA: TGTGCCAGCAGTCGAACCGGGACAAGCACTGAAGCTTTCTTT.

Details on this clonotype: This CDR3 fails to terminate in the conserved phenylalanine or tryptophan, so it likely reflects a read error. The chain uses TRBV3-1 and TRBJ1-6, with D uncertain. The germline V and J ends were trimmed by 4 bases and 7 bases, with 11 bases remaining between them. Germline lookup yields CDR1 LGHDT and CDR2 YNNKEL (reference sequence). CDR3 length: 14 residues. The CDR3 protein is CASSLSTGNSPLHC. The CDR3, as DNA: TGTGCCAGCAGCCTCTCGACTGGGAATTCACCCCTCCACTGT.

V usage is TRBV5-1 and J usage is TRBJ2-7; D not resolved. V was cut by 2 bases and J by 0 bases, with 12 bases left in between. In germline, CDR1 is SGHRS, CDR2 YFSETQ. The CDR3 covers 15 residues. The CDR3 DNA reads as TGCGCCAGCAGCTTTGGCCAGATCCTCTCCTACGAGCAGTACTTC. Translation gives CASSFGQILSYEQYF.